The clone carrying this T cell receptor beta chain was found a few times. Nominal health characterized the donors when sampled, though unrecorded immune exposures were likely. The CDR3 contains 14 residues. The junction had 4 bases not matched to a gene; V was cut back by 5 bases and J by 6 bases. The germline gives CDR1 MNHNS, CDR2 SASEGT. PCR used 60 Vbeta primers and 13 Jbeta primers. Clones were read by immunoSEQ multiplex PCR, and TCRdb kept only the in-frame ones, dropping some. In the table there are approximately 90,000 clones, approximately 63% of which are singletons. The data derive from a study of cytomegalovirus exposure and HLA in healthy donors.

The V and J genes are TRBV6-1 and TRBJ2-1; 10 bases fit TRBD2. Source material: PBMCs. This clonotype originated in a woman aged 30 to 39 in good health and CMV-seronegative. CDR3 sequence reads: CASSTSGVFNEQFF. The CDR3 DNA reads TGTGCCAGCAGTACTAGCGGGGTCTTCAATGAGCAGTTCTTC.